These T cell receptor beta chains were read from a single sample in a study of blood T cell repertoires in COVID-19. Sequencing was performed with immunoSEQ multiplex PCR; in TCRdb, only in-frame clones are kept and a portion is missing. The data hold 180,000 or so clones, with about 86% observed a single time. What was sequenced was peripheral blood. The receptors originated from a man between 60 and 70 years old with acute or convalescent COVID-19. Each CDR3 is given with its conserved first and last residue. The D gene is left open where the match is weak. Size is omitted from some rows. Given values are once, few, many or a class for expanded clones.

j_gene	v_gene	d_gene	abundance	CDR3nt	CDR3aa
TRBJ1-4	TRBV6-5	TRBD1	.	TGTGCCAGCAGTTACCGGGGGACAGGGGATGAAAAACTGTTTTTT	CASSYRGTGDEKLFF
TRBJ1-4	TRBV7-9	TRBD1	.	TGTGCCAGCAGCCCCAGACAGGGAAATGAAAAACTGTTTTTT	CASSPRQGNEKLFF
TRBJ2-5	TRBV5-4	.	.	TGTGCCAGCAGCTTGGCCGGGATAGGAGAGACCCAGTACTTC	CASSLAGIGETQYF
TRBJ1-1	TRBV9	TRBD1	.	TGTGCCAGCAGCGGCCCGGGACAGGGCAACGCTGAAGCTTTCTTT	CASSGPGQGNAEAFF
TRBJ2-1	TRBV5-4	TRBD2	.	TGTGCCAGCAGCCACGGGGCCGGGGGGAATGAGCAGTTCTTC	CASSHGAGGNEQFF
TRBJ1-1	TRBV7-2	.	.	TGTGCCAGCAGCTTAGCGATCGGCGGAGAAGCTTTCTTT	CASSLAIGGEAFF
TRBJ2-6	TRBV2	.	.	TGTGCCAGCAGTTCAGGGGATACTGGGGCCAACGTCCTGACTTTC	CASSSGDTGANVLTF
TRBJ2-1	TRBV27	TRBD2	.	TGTGCCAGCACCCCGAGTGCGGGGGAAGAAGGCAATGAGCAGTTCTTC	CASTPSAGEEGNEQFF
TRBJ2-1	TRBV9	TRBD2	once	TGTGCCAGCAGCGTAGAGGGGACTAGCATTGAGCAGTTCTTC	CASSVEGTSIEQFF
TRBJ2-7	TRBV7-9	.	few	TGTGCCAGCAGCCAAAGAGACAGCCACTACGAGCAGTACTTC	CASSQRDSHYEQYF
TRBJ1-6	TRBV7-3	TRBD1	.	TGTGCCAGCAGCTTAAACACAGGGGGTTTATCACCCCTCCACTTT	CASSLNTGGLSPLHF
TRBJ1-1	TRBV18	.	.	TGTGCCAGCTCACCACCCGGGGTGACTGAAGCTTTCTTT	CASSPPGVTEAFF
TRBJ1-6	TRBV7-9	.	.	TGTGCCAGCAGCTTCGAAGGGGTGCGGTCACCCCTCCACTTT	CASSFEGVRSPLHF
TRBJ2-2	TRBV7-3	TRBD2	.	TGTGCCAGCAGCGTTACCCCAGCGGGAGGAGTCACCGGGGAGCTGTTTTTT	CASSVTPAGGVTGELFF
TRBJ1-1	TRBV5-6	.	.	TGTGCCAGCAGCCGAATTGACAGGCTGAACACTGAAGCTTTCTTT	CASSRIDRLNTEAFF
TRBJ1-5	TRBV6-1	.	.	TGTGCCAGCAGTGACAACAGGGTTGCGGGTCAGCCCCAGCATTTT	CASSDNRVAGQPQHF
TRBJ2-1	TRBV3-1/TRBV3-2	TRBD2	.	TGTGCCAGCAGCCCTGCTAGCGGGATTTACAATGAGCAGTTCTTC	CASSPASGIYNEQFF
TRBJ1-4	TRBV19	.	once	TGTGCCAGTGATTCTCCCGGCGGGGTTGAAAAACTGTTTTTT	CASDSPGGVEKLFF
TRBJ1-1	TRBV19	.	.	TGTGCCAGTAGTATACAGGGATGGTTTAGGATGAACACTGAAGCTTTCTTT	CASSIQGWFRMNTEAFF
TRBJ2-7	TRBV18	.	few	TGTGCCAGCTCACCCCCCGGTCCCTACGGTGCCGAGCAGTACTTC	CASSPPGPYGAEQYF
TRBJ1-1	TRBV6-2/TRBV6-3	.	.	TGTGCCAGCAGTCGAGGCCGGGAGGGTCTGAACACTGAAGCTTTCTTT	CASSRGREGLNTEAFF
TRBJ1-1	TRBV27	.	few	TGTGCCAGCAGTTGGTCGTCGGGTTACACTGAAGCTTTCTTT	CASSWSSGYTEAFF